This entry lists 17 T cell receptor beta chains sequenced from one sample in a study of blood T cell repertoires in COVID-19. TCRdb keeps only in-frame clones here, not all; method: immunoSEQ multiplex PCR. The sample shows about 95,000 clones, 65% to 85% of them seen only once. The sequencing input was peripheral blood. The receptor set was obtained from a man older than 75 with active or convalescent COVID-19.

This chain links TRBV11-3 with TRBJ2-3; 7 bases map to TRBD1. The CDR3 contains 16 residues. In germline, CDR1 is SGHNT, CDR2 YENEEA. V lost 3 bases, J lost 2 bases, and 8 bases stayed unmatched. The CDR3, as DNA: TGTGCCAGCAGCTTCGGAAGGGGGCGCAACACAGATACGCAGTATTTT. This sequence encodes CASSFGRGRNTDTQYF.

The chain carries TRBV19 and TRBJ1-6; unclear D gene. Trimming stripped 7 bases from V and 3 bases from J, with 13 bases between. Germline V gene lookup returns CDR1 LNHDA and CDR2 SQIVND (reference sequence). The CDR3 has 15 residues. The DNA of the CDR3 is TGTGCCAGTAACCCGTACCGTAGCTATAATTCACCCCTCCACTTT. It specifies CASNPYRSYNSPLHF.

The genes are TRBV15 and TRBJ1-3; no firm D call. The CDR3 spans 16 residues. Trimming left V 0 bases short and J 1 base short, with 10 bases between. The germline CDR1 and CDR2 sequences are LNHNV and YYDKDF (reference sequence). The CDR3 DNA is TGTGCCACCAGCAGAGATTCCACAGAGTCTGGAAACACCATATATTTT. As protein: CATSRDSTESGNTIYF.

This rearrangement joins TRBV6-2 or TRBV6-3 to TRBJ1-5; D ambiguous. The CDR3 loop spans 14 amino acids. CDR1 is MNHEY and CDR2 is SVGEGT in the germline V gene. The V end was cut by 2 bases, the J end by 6 bases, with 11 bases between. The CDR3 is CASSYGLAGQPQHF. The CDR3 nucleotides read TGTGCCAGCAGTTACGGGTTGGCGGGTCAGCCCCAGCATTTT.

The rearrangement links TRBV15 to TRBJ1-6; maybe TRBD1 (6 bases). Germline loops: CDR1 LNHNV, CDR2 YYDKDF (reference sequence). The CDR3 extends over 19 amino acids. The V and J ends lost 0 bases and 2 bases respectively, with 17 bases between them. The CDR3 DNA follows: TGTGCCACCAGCAGAGATTTGGGACAAAGTGAGGCCTATAATTCACCCCTCCACTTT. It is translated as CATSRDLGQSEAYNSPLHF.

The sample holds a few counts of this clone. The DNA for the CDR3 is TGTGCCAGCAGCTTAGGACGGGGAAGGGACTACGAGCAGTACTTC. Amino acid sequence: CASSLGRGRDYEQYF. The chain uses TRBV7-2 and TRBJ2-7, with D tentatively TRBD2 (5 bases). V lost 1 base, J lost 3 bases, and 13 bases lay in between. The CDR3 is made up of 15 amino acids. CDR1 and CDR2 (germline): SGHTA, FQGNSA.

This clone was observed once. The chain joins TRBV11-3 to TRBJ2-3; 10 bases line up with TRBD2. The ends lost 2 bases at V and 4 bases at J; junction bases unmatched: 3. Germline CDR1 is SGHNT and CDR2 is YENEEA. The CDR3 length is 15 residues. For the CDR3, the DNA is TGTGCCAGCAGCTTATCTAGCGGGGGCCCAGATACGCAGTATTTT. Translation: CASSLSSGGPDTQYF.

The gene calls are TRBV19 and TRBJ2-2, with D possibly matching TRBD1 (6 bases). V lost 5 bases and J 2 bases, leaving 15 bases between the germline ends. There are 16 residues in the CDR3. The germline V gene encodes CDR1 LNHDA and CDR2 SQIVND (reference sequence). The CDR3 DNA reads as TGTGCCAGTAGTGTCCGAAGGGGACAAAACACCGGGGAGCTGTTTTTT. It is translated as CASSVRRGQNTGELFF.

This clone was found a few times. Here the CDR3 DNA reads TGTGCCAGCAGTTTATATCGTGGGAGCACTGAAGCTTTCTTT. Protein sequence: CASSLYRGSTEAFF. The J gene is TRBJ1-1, the V gene TRBV28; D is uncertain. Per the germline V gene, CDR1 is MDHEN and CDR2 is SYDVKM. V shed 1 base and J shed 4 bases, with 10 bases lying between them. The CDR3 is 14 amino acids.

V usage is TRBV10-3 and J usage is TRBJ1-1, with a weak D call TRBD1 (5 bases). V lost 3 bases, J lost 4 bases, and 12 bases lay in between. This CDR3 contains 14 residues. Germline V gene lookup returns CDR1 ENHRY and CDR2 SYGVKD. The CDR3 sequence is CAISDPGGVTEAFF. CDR3 DNA sequence: TGTGCCATCAGTGACCCGGGGGGGGTCACTGAAGCTTTCTTT.

V and J are TRBV6-6 and TRBJ1-2; TRBD1 matches 7 bases. Trimming at V came to 6 bases and at J to 6 bases, leaving 7 bases not matched to a gene. The CDR3 spans 13 residues. CDR1 is MNHNY and CDR2 is SVGAGI in the germline V gene (reference sequence). In DNA form, the CDR3 reads TGTGCCAGCAGGACACAGGGGATGGATGGCTACACCTTC. Protein sequence: CASRTQGMDGYTF.

This sequence joins TRBV24-1 and TRBJ2-2; tentative D call: TRBD1 (6 bases). CDR1 KGHDR and CDR2 SFDVKD come from the germline V gene. The V end was cut by 3 bases, the J end by 3 bases, with 16 bases between. The length of the CDR3 is 17 residues. This chain's CDR3 is CATSDPTAGAYTGELFF. The CDR3 DNA reads as TGTGCCACCAGTGATCCTACTGCAGGGGCCTACACCGGGGAGCTGTTTTTT.

This clone was seen once. V usage is TRBV5-5 and J usage is TRBJ2-5; D may be TRBD1 (6 bases). Trimming took 1 base from V and 1 from J, leaving 14 bases between them. Per germline, CDR1 SGHKS and CDR2 YYEKEE (reference sequence). The CDR3 sequence is 16 residues long. In nucleotides, the CDR3 is TGTGCCAGCAGCTTGAATGGGGGCAATCTCCAAGAGACCCAGTACTTC. Translating it yields CASSLNGGNLQETQYF.

This clone was found once. The rearrangement uses TRBV23-1 and TRBJ1-4; 7 positions match TRBD1. TRBV23-1 is classed as an ORF, of uncertain function. The CDR3 sequence is 15 residues long. J lost 2 bases, V lost 0 bases, and 0 bases had no gene match. CDR3 region: CASSQSTGTNEKLFF. The DNA for the CDR3 is TGCGCCAGCAGTCAATCGACAGGGACTAATGAAAAACTGTTTTTT.

The chain is built from TRBV5-6 and TRBJ1-1, with D possibly matching TRBD1 (5 bases). The CDR3 is made up of 14 amino acids. The V end was cut by 5 bases, the J end by 1 base, with 12 bases between. Per the germline V gene, CDR1 is SGHDT and CDR2 is YYEEEE. CDR3 coding DNA: TGTGCCAGCAGAGTCCGCGGGGGGAACACTGAAGCTTTCTTT. Amino acids: CASRVRGGNTEAFF.

The CDR3 DNA follows: TGTGCCAGCAGTTACGGACAGGATATCAATCAGCCCCAGCATTTT. Encoded protein: CASSYGQDINQPQHF. This chain connects TRBV6-6 to TRBJ1-5; 7 nucleotides align to TRBD1. Germline-derived CDR1 and CDR2 are MNHNY and SVGAGI (reference sequence). There are 15 residues in the CDR3. The V segment lost 2 bases and the J segment 3 bases; nucleotides outside the gene matches: 4.

Only one count was recorded for this clone. V usage is TRBV7-2 and J usage is TRBJ1-3; 9 bases line up with TRBD1. There are 16 residues in the CDR3. The J segment lost 3 bases and the V segment lost 3 bases, leaving 6 bases of the junction unmatched. Germline V gene data show CDR1 as SGHTA and CDR2 as FQGNSA. DNA of the CDR3: TGTGCCAGCAGCTTGGCCGGGACAGGGAGTGGAAACACCATATATTTT. Protein: CASSLAGTGSGNTIYF.